Following are 16 T cell receptor beta chains from one sample sequenced in a study of vaccination effects on CD4 cells after COVID-19. Using immunoSEQ multiplex PCR, the repertoire was profiled, and TCRdb retains in-frame clones only, with some absent. The profile shows some 77,000 clones, approximately 70% of them singletons. The antigens these receptors bind are not known. Under the ViraFEST assay, PBMC were stimulated with viral peptide pools so that antigen-specific CD4+ T cells expanded. Sequencing was performed afterwards. Isolation of CD4+ T cells took place after 10 days of culture. Recipients of the vaccine had no prior SARS-CoV-2 infection and negative nucleocapsid antibodies. The starting material was CD4+ T cells from PBMCs cultured with HCoV-OC43 spike peptides, obtained before COVID-19 vaccination. Sample subset: HCoV-OC43 spike overlapping peptide pool stimulation. These receptors originate from a human donor who received a COVID-19 vaccine.

The genes are TRBV18 and TRBJ2-2; either TRBD1 or TRBD2 may supply D (5 bases each). The CDR3 has 12 amino acids. Germline CDR1 is KGHSH and CDR2 is LQKENI. Trimming took off 6 bases at V and 5 bases at J, with 7 bases between the two ends. The chain's CDR3 is CASSGVTGELFF. CDR3 sequence (DNA): TGTGCCAGCTCGGGGGTTACCGGGGAGCTGTTTTTT. Based on the CDR3 plus reference TRBV18 and TRBJ2-2, the full variable domain is NAGVMQNPRHLVRRRGQEARLRCSPMKGHSHVYWYRQLPEEGLKFMVYLQKENIIDESGMPKERFSAEFPKEGPSILRIQQVVRGDSAAYFCASSGVTGELFFGEGSRLTVL.

The CDR3 DNA follows: TGTGCCTGGAGTGTACGTCCCCCTGGCTACACCTTC. This gives the protein CAWSVRPPGYTF. The rearrangement uses TRBV30 and TRBJ1-2; no clear D gene. Germline CDR1 GTSNPN, CDR2 SVGIG (reference sequence). V was shortened by 0 bases and J by 7 bases, with 9 bases between the two germline ends. The CDR3 is made up of 12 amino acids. The entire variable domain, with the rest obtained from reference TRBV30 and TRBJ1-2, is as follows: SQTIHQWPATLVQPVGSPLSLECTVEGTSNPNLYWYRQAAGRGLQLLFYSVGIGQISSEVPQNLSASRPQDRQFILSSKKLLLSDSGFYLCAWSVRPPGYTFGSGTRLTVV.

V gene TRBV18 combines with J gene TRBJ2-7; D may be TRBD1 (6 bases). V lost 0 bases, J lost 8 bases, and 11 bases lay in between. Germline assignment: CDR1 KGHSH and CDR2 LQKENI. CDR3 length: 13 amino acids. Here the CDR3 reads CASSPPSQGKQYV. The CDR3, as DNA: TGTGCCAGCTCACCACCGAGTCAGGGGAAGCAGTACGTC.

CDR3 bases: TGTGCCAGCTCACCACCCATAGCGGGGGGACCTCGGGAGACCCAGTACTTC. Protein sequence: CASSPPIAGGPRETQYF. The chain couples TRBV18 to TRBJ2-5, with 10 nucleotides matching TRBD2. CDR3 size: 17 residues. Germline CDR1 KGHSH, CDR2 LQKENI. V lost 0 bases to trimming and J lost 5 bases; unmatched junction nucleotides: 9.

The chain is built from TRBV3-1 (or the pseudogene TRBV3-2) and TRBJ1-1, with TRBD1 matching 8 bases. The CDR3 extends over 16 amino acids. V dropped 4 bases and J dropped 1; count of bases not matched to a gene: 8. Germline CDR1 reads LGHDT; CDR2 reads YNNKEL (reference sequence). CDR3 protein: CASSRGRDRRNTEAFF. In DNA, the CDR3 is TGTGCCAGCAGCCGGGGCCGGGACAGGCGGAACACTGAAGCTTTCTTT.

The V gene is TRBV5-1, the J gene TRBJ2-5; D is tentatively TRBD1 or TRBD2 (6 bases each). CDR3 length: 15 amino acids. With 7 bases removed from V and 7 bases from J, the gap between germline ends came to 23 bases. Germline CDR1 reads SGHRS; CDR2 reads YFSETQ. CDR3: CASYSGRGGEWTQYF. The DNA for the CDR3 is TGCGCCAGCTACTCCGGCAGGGGAGGTGAGTGGACCCAGTACTTC.

The V gene is TRBV7-9, the J gene TRBJ1-4; TRBD1 is a possible D gene (5 bases). This CDR3 contains 12 residues. Germline lookup yields CDR1 SEHNR and CDR2 FQNEAQ (reference sequence). V shed 2 bases and J shed 7 bases, with 5 bases lying between them. The CDR3 protein is CASSLRGEKLFF. CDR3 nucleotides: TGTGCCAGCAGCTTAAGGGGTGAAAAACTGTTTTTT.

The CDR3 region has the DNA TGTGCCAGCAGCCAGACCGGGATAGAGAAAAACATTCAGTACTTC. Amino acid sequence: CASSQTGIEKNIQYF. The V call is TRBV3-1 (or the pseudogene TRBV3-2), the J call TRBJ2-4; tentatively, D is TRBD2 (5 bases). This CDR3 region has 15 residues. CDR1 is LGHDT and CDR2 is YNNKEL in the germline V gene (reference sequence). V was shortened by 3 bases and J by 4 bases, with 13 bases between the two germline ends.

This chain connects TRBV10-3 to TRBJ1-6; D not certain. This CDR3 region has 13 residues. V lost 4 bases and J lost 7, with 8 bases in between. Germline CDR1 ENHRY, CDR2 SYGVKD. CDR3 sequence reads: CAISAQDNSPLHF. The CDR3 region has the DNA TGTGCCATCAGTGCTCAGGACAATTCACCCCTCCACTTT.

The V call is TRBV5-1, the J call TRBJ2-4, with a tentative D call TRBD2 (6 bases). V lost 4 bases, J lost 1 base, and 15 bases lay in between. This CDR3 comprises 16 residues. Germline V gene lookup returns CDR1 SGHRS and CDR2 YFSETQ. The chain's CDR3 is CASSGGPGRAKNIQYF. The CDR3 DNA sequence: TGCGCCAGCAGCGGAGGGCCAGGGAGGGCCAAAAACATTCAGTACTTC.

This clone was detected only once. The rearrangement joins TRBV10-3 to TRBJ2-1, with 7 bases that match TRBD1. Per the germline V gene, CDR1 is ENHRY and CDR2 is SYGVKD. V lost 5 bases and J lost 4; bases outside the gene matches: 11. The CDR3 loop spans 16 amino acids. The CDR3 reads CAISPTGKGGYNEQFF. CDR3 DNA: TGTGCCATCAGTCCGACAGGGAAAGGGGGATACAATGAGCAGTTCTTC.

This clone was observed a single time. The genes are TRBV7-9 and TRBJ2-4, with D hard to call. Deletions cut 3 bases from V and 3 bases from J, with 9 bases between. This CDR3 contains 14 residues. Germline V gene sequence: CDR1 SEHNR, CDR2 FQNEAQ (reference sequence). The CDR3 coding sequence is TGTGCCAGCAGCTTGAGTGGAGTCAAAAACATTCAGTACTTC. Its protein product is CASSLSGVKNIQYF.

V usage is TRBV5-1 and J usage is TRBJ1-2; a possible D gene is TRBD1 (5 bases). Germline loops: CDR1 SGHRS, CDR2 YFSETQ. CDR3 length: 14 amino acids. Trimming pared 0 bases from V and 8 bases from J, leaving 14 bases between. The CDR3 DNA is TGCGCCAGCAGCTTGGGACTCCTTGAGGGGGGCTACACCTTC. Amino acid sequence: CASSLGLLEGGYTF.

This chain connects TRBV21-1 to TRBJ1-1; the table's D call TRBD1 went unverified against the DNA. TRBV21-1 is assigned pseudogene status. CDR3 length: 18 residues. CDR3 coding DNA: TGTGCCAGCAGCACTACTCGGACAGGGCCCACCTTGAACACTGAAGCTTTCTTT. Its translation: CASSTTRTGPTLNTEAFF.

V and J are TRBV7-2 and TRBJ2-5, with 16 positions matching TRBD2. The CDR3 loop spans 16 amino acids. Germline CDR1 is SGHTA and CDR2 is FQGNSA. After removal of 2 bases from V and 5 bases from J, the junction contained 2 bases not matched to a gene. Here the CDR3 reads CASSLRGLAGGETQYF. Here the CDR3 DNA reads TGTGCCAGCAGCTTAAGGGGACTAGCGGGGGGGGAGACCCAGTACTTC.

The J gene is TRBJ2-1, the V gene TRBV24-1, with TRBD2 identical over 11 bases. The CDR3 spans 16 residues. From germline, CDR1 is KGHDR and CDR2 SFDVKD. V shed 3 bases and J 7 bases; nucleotides not matched to a gene: 7. The CDR3 loop is CATSDRSGGALNEQFF. CDR3 DNA: TGTGCCACCAGTGATCGTAGCGGGGGGGCCCTTAATGAGCAGTTCTTC.